The 18 T cell receptor beta chains below were found in one sample sequenced in a study of OX40 agonist ivuxolimab in advanced cancers. The method was immunoSEQ multiplex PCR; TCRdb's version includes in-frame clones alone and lacks a portion of them. Of some 46,000 clones listed, about 90% are singletons. Specimen: CD4+ or CD8+ T cells sorted from blood, collected in a trial of the OX40 agonist ivuxolimab. These receptors came from an adult with an advanced solid tumor such as melanoma, head and neck, liver or kidney cancer.

The V call is TRBV5-6, the J call TRBJ2-1; the match to TRBD2 covers 9 bases. From germline, CDR1 is SGHDT and CDR2 YYEEEE. There are 15 residues in the CDR3. Trimming cost V 2 bases and J 2 bases; bases outside gene matches: 2. CDR3 DNA sequence: TGTGCCAGCAGCTTTAAGCGGGAGGCCTACAATGAGCAGTTCTTC. Translated, it gives CASSFKREAYNEQFF.

This chain connects TRBV19 to TRBJ1-1; the match to TRBD1 covers 9 bases. This CDR3 is 13 amino acids long. Trimming removed 8 bases from V and 4 bases from J; junction bases left unmatched: 5. Per the germline V gene, CDR1 is LNHDA and CDR2 is SQIVND (reference sequence). The CDR3 reads CASHPTGGTEAFF. For the CDR3, the DNA is TGTGCCAGTCACCCGACAGGGGGCACTGAAGCTTTCTTT. Using reference TRBV19 and TRBJ1-1 for the parts outside the CDR3, the full variable domain is DGGITQSPKYLFRKEGQNVTLSCEQNLNHDAMYWYRQDPGQGLRLIYYSQIVNDFQKGDIAEGYSVSREKKESFPLTVTSAQKNPTAFYLCASHPTGGTEAFFGQGTRLTVV.

This chain joins TRBV4-1 and TRBJ2-4, with 9 bases that match TRBD2. This CDR3 is built from 18 residues. J gave up 3 bases and V 3 bases, and 12 bases lay outside the gene matches. The germline V gene has CDR1 MGHRA and CDR2 YSYEKL. This chain's CDR3 is CASSHRGASGDGKNIQYF. Here the CDR3 DNA reads TGCGCCAGCAGCCACCGAGGGGCTAGCGGGGATGGCAAAAACATTCAGTACTTC.

J is TRBJ2-5 and V is TRBV6-6, with 8 nucleotides matching TRBD2. The CDR3 is made up of 14 amino acids. Germline CDR1 and CDR2: MNHNY and SVGAGI (reference sequence). V gave up 7 bases and J gave up 4 bases; unmatched junction bases: 8. CDR3 sequence: CASNPGGTPETQYF. In nucleotides, the CDR3 is TGTGCCAGCAACCCGGGGGGGACACCAGAGACCCAGTACTTC.

The rearrangement joins TRBV11-1 to TRBJ1-1, with 8 bases that match TRBD1. The germline CDR1 and CDR2 sequences are SGHAT and FQDESV (reference sequence). The CDR3 sequence is 16 residues long. V was pared by 4 bases and J by 1 base, with 8 bases of the junction left unmatched. Here the CDR3 DNA reads TGTGCCAGCAGCTGGAATAGACAGGGGAGGAACACTGAAGCTTTCTTT. Translating it yields CASSWNRQGRNTEAFF.

The J gene is TRBJ1-1, the V gene TRBV18; TRBD1 might be the D (5 bases). The CDR3 spans 13 residues. Deletions cut 8 bases from V and 2 bases from J, with 12 bases between. CDR1 KGHSH and CDR2 LQKENI come from the germline V gene. In nucleotides, the CDR3 is TGTGCCAGCAGGGGTCGGGACAACACTGAAGCTTTCTTT. Protein: CASRGRDNTEAFF.

The rearrangement joins TRBV2 to TRBJ2-3; 12 nucleotides line up with TRBD2. The CDR3 covers 14 residues. V shed 4 bases and J 13 bases; nucleotides not matched to a gene: 9. Germline CDR1 is SNHLY and CDR2 is FYNNEI. The DNA for the CDR3 is TGTGCCAGCAGTGGAGGACTAGCGGGGTCCCTGAAGTATTTT. This gives the protein CASSGGLAGSLKYF.

This clone appeared a single time. This sequence joins TRBV7-9 and TRBJ2-3, with 11 bases aligning to TRBD2. Germline V gene lookup returns CDR1 SEHNR and CDR2 FQNEAQ (reference sequence). The J segment lost 1 base and the V segment lost 4 bases, leaving 10 bases of the junction unmatched. CDR3 length: 18 amino acids. The CDR3 reads CASSSTSGSGGGTDTQYF. DNA of the CDR3: TGTGCCAGCAGCTCCACTAGCGGGAGTGGGGGGGGCACAGATACGCAGTATTTT.

This clone came up a few times. The chain carries TRBV6-1 and TRBJ2-3, with 9 bases fitting TRBD2. Looked up from germline, CDR1 is MNHNS and CDR2 is SASEGT. This CDR3 comprises 17 residues. V lost 1 base, J lost 2 bases, and 7 bases stayed unmatched. The DNA of the CDR3 is TGTGCCAGCAGTGAAGAACAGCGGGGGGCAAACACAGATACGCAGTATTTT. Its protein is CASSEEQRGANTDTQYF.

The genes are TRBV7-2 and TRBJ1-2; TRBD1 is a possible D gene (5 bases). The CDR3 is made up of 13 amino acids. The germline CDR1 and CDR2 sequences are SGHTA and FQGNSA. The V end lost 1 base, the J end lost 8 bases, and 11 bases lay between the germline ends. Here the CDR3 reads CASSLEAREGYTF. CDR3 nucleotides: TGTGCCAGCAGCTTAGAGGCCAGGGAGGGCTACACCTTC.

The chain is built from TRBV5-1 and TRBJ2-7, with D perhaps matching TRBD1 (6 bases). This CDR3 spans 13 amino acids. Trimming cost V 2 bases and J 5 bases, with 11 bases left between them. Germline V gives CDR1 SGHRS, CDR2 YFSETQ. CDR3 amino acids: CASSLQGWNEQYF. CDR3 nucleotide sequence: TGCGCCAGCAGCTTACAGGGTTGGAACGAGCAGTACTTC.

V and J are TRBV9 and TRBJ2-3, with TRBD1 as a possible D gene (5 bases). CDR1 is SGDLS and CDR2 is YYNGEE in the germline V gene. There are 13 residues in the CDR3. V was shortened by 4 bases and J by 4 bases, with 10 bases between the two germline ends. The CDR3 protein is CASSTQQADTQYF. As DNA, the CDR3 is TGTGCCAGCAGCACCCAACAGGCAGATACGCAGTATTTT.

This chain links TRBV2 with TRBJ2-3, with D uncertain. Germline values: CDR1 SNHLY, CDR2 FYNNEI. V was clipped by 8 bases and J by 4 bases, with 16 bases between them. The CDR3 is 14 amino acids. As DNA, the CDR3 is TGTGCCAGCGCACCGACTTTGGCCCCAGATACGCAGTATTTT. Protein: CASAPTLAPDTQYF.

V usage is TRBV5-8 and J usage is TRBJ2-1; unclear D gene. The CDR3 is 17 amino acids. Between the trimmed V and J ends, which lost 4 bases and 6 bases, there was a span of 23 bases. Germline V gives CDR1 SGHTS, CDR2 YDEGEE. The CDR3 is CASSPKAIRAGFNEQFF. DNA of the CDR3: TGTGCCAGCAGCCCAAAAGCCATCCGGGCCGGGTTCAATGAGCAGTTCTTC.

The rearrangement joins TRBV18 to TRBJ1-1; perhaps TRBD1 as D (6 bases). This CDR3 spans 16 amino acids. The V end lost 3 bases, the J end lost 3 bases, and 17 bases lay between the germline ends. Germline assignment: CDR1 KGHSH and CDR2 LQKENI. This chain's CDR3 is CASSPNDPGAYTEAFF. CDR3 nucleotides: TGTGCCAGCTCACCGAATGACCCGGGGGCCTACACTGAAGCTTTCTTT.

This clone was detected only once. The chain carries TRBV11-2 and TRBJ2-2; 11 nucleotides agree with TRBD2. V shed 5 bases and J 7 bases; nucleotides not matched to a gene: 9. Per the germline V gene, CDR1 is SGHAT and CDR2 is FQNNGV. The CDR3 consists of 16 residues. CDR3 nucleotides: TGTGCCAGCAGCCGCGGACTAGCGGGCGGCGGCGGGGAGCTGTTTTTT. Its protein is CASSRGLAGGGGELFF.

The CDR3 DNA reads TGTGCCAGCAGCCCGGGACAGGGATATTCACCCCTCCACTTT. Protein product: CASSPGQGYSPLHF. This chain uses TRBV6-7 with TRBJ1-6; TRBD1 matches 9 bases. TRBV6-7 is an ORF, with its function uncertain. This CDR3 is 14 amino acids long. After removal of 6 bases from V and 8 bases from J, the junction contained 5 bases not matched to a gene.

This chain joins TRBV7-2 and TRBJ2-3, with D perhaps TRBD2 (5 bases). Germline V gene lookup returns CDR1 SGHTA and CDR2 FQGNSA. V lost 8 bases to trimming and J lost 0 bases, with 15 bases between them. This CDR3 has 15 residues. As DNA, the CDR3 is TGTGCCAGCGGCCCATCGCGGGCTAGCACAGATACGCAGTATTTT. This sequence encodes CASGPSRASTDTQYF.